This TCR beta chain originates from a study of identical twins. The V segment lost 6 bases and the J segment 3 bases; nucleotides outside the gene matches: 6. The germline V gene encodes CDR1 LNHDA and CDR2 SQIVND (reference sequence). CDR3 length: 15 amino acids. In its sample, this clonotype was seen many times. What it binds is not known. A single record per CDR3 protein comes from TCRdb applying MiXCR to the 5' RACE reads. The sample carries hundreds of thousands of distinct CDR3 sequences, 8.6% recorded once. Whole-study results and caveats: Conclusions were drawn cross-sectionally by statistical analysis, without following the same donors.

The same data also contributed to another study, on yellow fever vaccine responses in identical twins.

J is TRBJ2-1 and V is TRBV19; 9 bases fit TRBD1. The source material was PBMCs. This TCR derives from a woman aged 18-35 years in good health. CDR3 loop: CASSPTGGIYNEQFF. As DNA, the CDR3 is TGTGCCAGTAGCCCGACAGGGGGGATCTACAATGAGCAGTTCTTC.